The rows below give T cell receptor beta chains drawn from one sample of a study of CD8+CD57+ T cells in acquired aplastic anemia. TCRdb used MiXCR to reprocess the reads, holding one entry per CDR3 protein. This sample yields roughly 220,000 distinct CDR3 sequences, of which around three fifths are seen a single time; 58% belongs to the top ten. The sample comprised sorted CD4+, CD8+, or CD8+CD57+ T cells (not recorded which) from PBMCs. The receptors come from a human donor with aplastic anemia. CDR3s leave out the opening cysteine and the closing phenylalanine or tryptophan. The D gene is left open where the match is weak. Clone size appears in some rows only: once, few, many, or a class for an expanded clone.

CDR3 protein: ATSGGTGGTDTQY
D gene: TRBD1
J gene: TRBJ2-3
clone size: -
V gene: TRBV24-1

CDR3 protein: ASSQQQGTNSPLH
D gene: TRBD1
J gene: TRBJ1-6
clone size: -
V gene: TRBV4-1

CDR3 protein: SARPGQGDNSPLH
D gene: TRBD1
J gene: TRBJ1-6
clone size: -
V gene: TRBV20-1

CDR3 protein: AWSVTVSNQPQH
D gene: -
J gene: TRBJ1-5
clone size: -
V gene: TRBV30

CDR3 protein: ASSSDATNEKLF
D gene: -
J gene: TRBJ1-4
clone size: -
V gene: TRBV19

CDR3 protein: SAPVLAGGRETQY
D gene: TRBD2
J gene: TRBJ2-5
clone size: once
V gene: TRBV20-1

CDR3 protein: ASSIDEAQPQH
D gene: -
J gene: TRBJ1-5
clone size: -
V gene: TRBV19

CDR3 protein: ASSLVIGSGTDTQY
D gene: -
J gene: TRBJ2-3
clone size: -
V gene: TRBV11-2

CDR3 protein: SARDNGGNTGELF
D gene: -
J gene: TRBJ2-2
clone size: many
V gene: TRBV20-1

CDR3 protein: ASTVGVYEQF
D gene: -
J gene: TRBJ2-1
clone size: -
V gene: TRBV12-3/TRBV12-4

CDR3 protein: SAPRPGRTDTQY
D gene: -
J gene: TRBJ2-3
clone size: -
V gene: TRBV20-1

CDR3 protein: ATDEAGGMHGELF
D gene: TRBD2
J gene: TRBJ2-2
clone size: once
V gene: TRBV19

CDR3 protein: ASSLGGTGAYEQY
D gene: TRBD1
J gene: TRBJ2-7
clone size: -
V gene: TRBV7-6

CDR3 protein: SVVGDYNEQF
D gene: -
J gene: TRBJ2-1
clone size: -
V gene: TRBV29-1

CDR3 protein: ATSDWSDTQY
D gene: -
J gene: TRBJ2-3
clone size: few
V gene: TRBV24-1

CDR3 protein: ASSESLGLAGVDEQF
D gene: TRBD2
J gene: TRBJ2-1
clone size: -
V gene: TRBV25-1

CDR3 protein: ASSFYIRSARDLAEEQY
D gene: -
J gene: TRBJ2-7
clone size: -
V gene: TRBV7-9

CDR3 protein: ASSLVGLGQPQH
D gene: -
J gene: TRBJ1-5
clone size: -
V gene: TRBV7-3

CDR3 protein: ASSGTANYGYT
D gene: -
J gene: TRBJ1-2
clone size: -
V gene: TRBV5-5

CDR3 protein: ASSQGLTPAQETQY
D gene: -
J gene: TRBJ2-5
clone size: -
V gene: TRBV11-1

CDR3 protein: ASSLLSPYQPQH
D gene: -
J gene: TRBJ1-5
clone size: -
V gene: TRBV12-3/TRBV12-4

CDR3 protein: ASSPGLAGGSTDTQY
D gene: TRBD2
J gene: TRBJ2-3
clone size: -
V gene: TRBV7-2

CDR3 protein: ASSLARQGALPEAL
D gene: TRBD1
J gene: TRBJ1-1
clone size: once
V gene: TRBV7-2

CDR3 protein: ATRDSAGDEQF
D gene: TRBD2
J gene: TRBJ2-1
clone size: -
V gene: TRBV6-4

CDR3 protein: ASSLQRGVNTGELF
D gene: TRBD2
J gene: TRBJ2-2
clone size: -
V gene: TRBV7-9

CDR3 protein: ASNTVYSNQPQH
D gene: -
J gene: TRBJ1-5
clone size: many
V gene: TRBV19

CDR3 protein: ASSLPLSGTGGNEQF
D gene: TRBD1
J gene: TRBJ2-1
clone size: -
V gene: TRBV7-9

CDR3 protein: ASSESDPFAGGPTDTQY
D gene: TRBD2
J gene: TRBJ2-3
clone size: few
V gene: TRBV10-1

CDR3 protein: ASSPWTSGSIGNEQF
D gene: TRBD2
J gene: TRBJ2-1
clone size: few
V gene: TRBV7-6

CDR3 protein: ASSLETANTEAF
D gene: -
J gene: TRBJ1-1
clone size: once
V gene: TRBV5-1

CDR3 protein: ASSEQTSDTQY
D gene: -
J gene: TRBJ2-3
clone size: -
V gene: TRBV9

CDR3 protein: ASSLTGWNTGELF
D gene: -
J gene: TRBJ2-2
clone size: few
V gene: TRBV7-8

CDR3 protein: ASSYSIVGGTEAF
D gene: -
J gene: TRBJ1-1
clone size: -
V gene: TRBV6-5

CDR3 protein: ASSLMSGTANEKLF
D gene: TRBD1
J gene: TRBJ1-4
clone size: -
V gene: TRBV7-8

CDR3 protein: ASSLVSSGAETQY
D gene: TRBD2
J gene: TRBJ2-5
clone size: -
V gene: TRBV5-1

CDR3 protein: SASGDRDTEAF
D gene: TRBD1
J gene: TRBJ1-1
clone size: -
V gene: TRBV20-1

CDR3 protein: SARDVRSSYNEQF
D gene: -
J gene: TRBJ2-1
clone size: -
V gene: TRBV20-1

CDR3 protein: ASSLAGGTYEQY
D gene: TRBD2
J gene: TRBJ2-7
clone size: few
V gene: TRBV7-2

CDR3 protein: AIGSSYNEQF
D gene: -
J gene: TRBJ2-1
clone size: -
V gene: TRBV10-3

CDR3 protein: ASSITTGGSGNQPQH
D gene: TRBD1
J gene: TRBJ1-5
clone size: -
V gene: TRBV19

CDR3 protein: ASSATTDRGQTQY
D gene: TRBD1
J gene: TRBJ2-5
clone size: -
V gene: TRBV9

CDR3 protein: ASSPEGQEETQY
D gene: -
J gene: TRBJ2-5
clone size: -
V gene: TRBV7-3

CDR3 protein: ASSAGKNTEAF
D gene: -
J gene: TRBJ1-1
clone size: -
V gene: TRBV10-2

CDR3 protein: ASSRRTGGAETQY
D gene: TRBD1
J gene: TRBJ2-5
clone size: many
V gene: TRBV7-6

CDR3 protein: ASSFPTYERF
D gene: -
J gene: TRBJ2-1
clone size: -
V gene: TRBV5-1

CDR3 protein: ASSQLPQGANVLT
D gene: -
J gene: TRBJ2-6
clone size: -
V gene: TRBV4-1

CDR3 protein: SARTGTGQEKLF
D gene: TRBD1
J gene: TRBJ1-4
clone size: -
V gene: TRBV20-1

CDR3 protein: ASSLEAGTESPLH
D gene: TRBD1
J gene: TRBJ1-6
clone size: few
V gene: TRBV7-9

CDR3 protein: ASSLQGGDTEAF
D gene: -
J gene: TRBJ1-1
clone size: -
V gene: TRBV7-2

CDR3 protein: ASSPPTRVNEQF
D gene: -
J gene: TRBJ2-1
clone size: once
V gene: TRBV5-1

CDR3 protein: AIQRRAYNEQF
D gene: -
J gene: TRBJ2-1
clone size: -
V gene: TRBV19

CDR3 protein: ASSGHGLAGTQH
D gene: -
J gene: TRBJ1-5
clone size: -
V gene: TRBV25-1

CDR3 protein: ASSFGTGGTGELF
D gene: TRBD2
J gene: TRBJ2-2
clone size: few
V gene: TRBV5-6

CDR3 protein: ASSRQGTNEKLF
D gene: -
J gene: TRBJ1-4
clone size: once
V gene: TRBV15

CDR3 protein: ATSREGQDRLSSPLH
D gene: TRBD1
J gene: TRBJ1-6
clone size: few
V gene: TRBV15

CDR3 protein: ASSIGGFNEKLF
D gene: -
J gene: TRBJ1-4
clone size: -
V gene: TRBV19

CDR3 protein: ASIPAGDGEQY
D gene: TRBD2
J gene: TRBJ2-7
clone size: few
V gene: TRBV7-8

CDR3 protein: ATSRDKGLRTDTQY
D gene: -
J gene: TRBJ2-3
clone size: few
V gene: TRBV15

CDR3 protein: ASNPMGSTDTQY
D gene: -
J gene: TRBJ2-3
clone size: -
V gene: TRBV5-1